This TCR beta chain stems from a study of B cell selection in AIRE deficiency. Study-level results: Of several thousand shared Treg TCRbeta sequences, around 32% were healthy-only, more than 7.5% patient-only. Around 33% of healthy-shared Treg sequences were found among patient Tconv cells.

Germline CDR1 and CDR2: SQVTM and ANQGSEA. V lost 4 bases, J lost 3 bases, and 15 bases lay in between. The CDR3 is made up of 14 amino acids. Sequencing was performed with immunoSEQ multiplex PCR; in TCRdb, only in-frame clones are kept and a portion is missing. The sample lists some 19,000 clones, approximately 97% occurring once. This clone was recorded only once. As yet, its antigen is unknown. The sorted conventional CD4 T cells were gated as CD4+CD127+. This rearrangement joins TRBV29-1 to TRBJ1-2; D ambiguous. Sequencing was carried out using conventional CD4+ T cells sorted from PBMCs. The sequence derives from a human donor with AIRE deficiency. The CDR3 DNA is TGCAGCGTTGGGTCTCGGCAAAGGCACTATGGCTACACCTTC. Translated: CSVGSRQRHYGYTF.